This T cell receptor (beta chain) was found in a study of breast tumors, draining lymph nodes, adjacent tissues. Study-level results: Tumor T cell lymph node origin was a supported hypothesis, not proven. Compared with basal-like, luminal-like tumors shared significantly more repertoire with nontumor tissue. Tumor repertoires ranked between lymph nodes and nontumor tissue in diversity, with V and J gene preferences. Findings are consistent with lymph node origin and intratumoral expansion of most tumor T cells.

Per germline, CDR1 MNHNY and CDR2 SVGAGI (reference sequence). With 2 bases removed from V and 2 bases from J, the gap between germline ends came to 13 bases. CDR3 size: 16 residues. Breast cancer patients provided tissue from their axillary draining lymph nodes. There are many counts of this clonotype. Its antigen is as yet unknown. TCRdb re-derived calls from the multiplex PCR reads in MiXCR, one entry per CDR3 protein. The data contain approximately 88,000 distinct CDR3 sequences, around 29% of them singletons. The origin of this receptor is a female donor with breast cancer. Some clones in this sample may be carry-over from other donors' samples. Sequences were obtained from axillary lymph node tissue. The genes are TRBV6-6 and TRBJ1-5, with a weak D call TRBD1 (6 bases). The CDR3 reads CASSYLQGNGNQPQHF. The CDR3 DNA reads as TGTGCCAGCAGTTACCTACAGGGCAATGGCAATCAGCCCCAGCATTTT.